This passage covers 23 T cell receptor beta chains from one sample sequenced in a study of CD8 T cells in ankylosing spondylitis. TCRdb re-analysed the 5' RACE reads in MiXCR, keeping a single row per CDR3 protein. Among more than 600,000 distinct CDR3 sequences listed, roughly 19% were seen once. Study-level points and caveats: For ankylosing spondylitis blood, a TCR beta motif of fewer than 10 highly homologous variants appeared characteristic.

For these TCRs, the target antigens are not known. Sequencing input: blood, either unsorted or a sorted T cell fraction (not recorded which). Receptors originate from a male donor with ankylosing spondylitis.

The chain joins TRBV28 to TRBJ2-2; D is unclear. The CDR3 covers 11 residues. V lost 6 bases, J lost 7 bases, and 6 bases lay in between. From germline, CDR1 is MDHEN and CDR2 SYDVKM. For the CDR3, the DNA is TGTGCCAGCAGGGGCAGCGGGGAGCTGTTTTTT. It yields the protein CASRGSGELFF.

The DNA of the CDR3 is TGTGCCAGCAGTGCACGGCCACAGGCTGAAAAAGCCCGCGTCCTGACTTTC. Its translation: CASSARPQAEKARVLTF. The rearrangement links TRBV12-3 or TRBV12-4 to TRBJ2-6, with D possibly matching TRBD1 (5 bases). V was trimmed by 5 bases and J by 12 bases, leaving 26 bases between them. This CDR3 spans 17 amino acids.

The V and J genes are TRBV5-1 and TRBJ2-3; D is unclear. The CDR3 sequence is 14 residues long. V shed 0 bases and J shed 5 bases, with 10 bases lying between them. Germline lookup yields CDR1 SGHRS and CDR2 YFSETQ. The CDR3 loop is CASSLEPARDTQYF. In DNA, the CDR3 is TGCGCCAGCAGCTTGGAGCCGGCGAGAGATACGCAGTATTTT.

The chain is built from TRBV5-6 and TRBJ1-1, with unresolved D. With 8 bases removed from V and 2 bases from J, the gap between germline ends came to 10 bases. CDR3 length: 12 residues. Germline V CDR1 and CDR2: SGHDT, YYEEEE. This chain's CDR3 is CASNSGNTEAFF. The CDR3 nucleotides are TGTGCCAGTAACAGTGGAAACACTGAAGCTTTCTTT.

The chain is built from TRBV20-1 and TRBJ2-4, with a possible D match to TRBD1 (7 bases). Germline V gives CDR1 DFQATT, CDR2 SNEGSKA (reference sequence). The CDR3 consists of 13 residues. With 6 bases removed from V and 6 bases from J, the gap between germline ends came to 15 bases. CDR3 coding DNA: TGCAGTGCCCTCAGACAGGGAGGAAACATTCAGTACTTC. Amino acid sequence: CSALRQGGNIQYF.

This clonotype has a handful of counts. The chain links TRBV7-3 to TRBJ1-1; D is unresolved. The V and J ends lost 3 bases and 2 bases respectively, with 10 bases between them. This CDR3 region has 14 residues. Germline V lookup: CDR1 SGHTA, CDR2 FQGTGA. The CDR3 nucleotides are TGTGCCAGCAGCTTGTCCGGGGAAAACACTGAAGCTTTCTTT. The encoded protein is CASSLSGENTEAFF.

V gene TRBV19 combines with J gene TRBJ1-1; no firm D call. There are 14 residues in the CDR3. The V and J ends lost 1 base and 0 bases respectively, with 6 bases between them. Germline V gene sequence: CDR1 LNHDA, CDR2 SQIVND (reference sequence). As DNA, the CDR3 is TGTGCCAGTAGTATAGGGGAACTGAACACTGAAGCTTTCTTT. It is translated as CASSIGELNTEAFF. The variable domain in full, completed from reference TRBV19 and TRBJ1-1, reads DGGITQSPKYLFRKEGQNVTLSCEQNLNHDAMYWYRQDPGQGLRLIYYSQIVNDFQKGDIAEGYSVSREKKESFPLTVTSAQKNPTAFYLCASSIGELNTEAFFGQGTRLTVV.

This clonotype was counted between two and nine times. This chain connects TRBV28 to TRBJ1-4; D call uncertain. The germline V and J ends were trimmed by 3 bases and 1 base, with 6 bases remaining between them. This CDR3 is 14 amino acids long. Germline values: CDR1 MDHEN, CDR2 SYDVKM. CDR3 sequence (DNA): TGTGCCAGCAGTTTCGACGGAACTAATGAAAAACTGTTTTTT. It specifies CASSFDGTNEKLFF.

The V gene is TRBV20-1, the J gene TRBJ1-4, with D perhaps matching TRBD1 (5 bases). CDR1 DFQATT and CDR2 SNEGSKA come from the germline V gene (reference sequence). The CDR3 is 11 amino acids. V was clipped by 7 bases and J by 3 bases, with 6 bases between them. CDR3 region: CSGGANEKLFF. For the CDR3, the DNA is TGCAGTGGAGGGGCTAATGAAAAACTGTTTTTT.

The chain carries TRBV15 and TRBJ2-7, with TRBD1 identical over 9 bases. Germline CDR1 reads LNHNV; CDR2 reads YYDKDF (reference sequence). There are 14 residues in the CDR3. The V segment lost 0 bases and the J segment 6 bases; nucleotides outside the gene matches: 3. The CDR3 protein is CATSREGQGFEQYF. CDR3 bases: TGTGCCACCAGCAGAGAGGGACAGGGATTCGAGCAGTACTTC.

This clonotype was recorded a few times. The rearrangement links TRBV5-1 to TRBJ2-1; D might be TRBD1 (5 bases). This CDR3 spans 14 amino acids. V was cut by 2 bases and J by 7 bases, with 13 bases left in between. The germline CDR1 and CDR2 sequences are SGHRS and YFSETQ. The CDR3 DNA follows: TGCGCCAGCAGCTTTAAGGGGCGCACGAATGAGCAGTTCTTC. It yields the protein CASSFKGRTNEQFF.

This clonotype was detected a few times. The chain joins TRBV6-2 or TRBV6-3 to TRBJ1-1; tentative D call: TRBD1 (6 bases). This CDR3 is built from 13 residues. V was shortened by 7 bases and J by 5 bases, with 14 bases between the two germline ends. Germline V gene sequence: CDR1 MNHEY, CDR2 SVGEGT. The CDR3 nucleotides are TGTGCCAGCACCCCCGACAGGAGGACTGAAGCTTTCTTT. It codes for CASTPDRRTEAFF.

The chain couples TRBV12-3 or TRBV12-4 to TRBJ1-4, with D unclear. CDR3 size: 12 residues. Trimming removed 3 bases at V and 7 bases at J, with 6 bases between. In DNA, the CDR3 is TGTGCCAGCAGTTTCGCCGGTGAAAAACTGTTTTTT. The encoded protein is CASSFAGEKLFF.

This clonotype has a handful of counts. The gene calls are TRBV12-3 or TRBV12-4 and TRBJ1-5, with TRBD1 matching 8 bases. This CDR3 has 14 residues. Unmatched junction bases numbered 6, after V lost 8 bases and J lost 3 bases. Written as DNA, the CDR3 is TGTGCCAGCGGGGGGGGACAGGTCAATCAGCCCCAGCATTTT. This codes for CASGGGQVNQPQHF.

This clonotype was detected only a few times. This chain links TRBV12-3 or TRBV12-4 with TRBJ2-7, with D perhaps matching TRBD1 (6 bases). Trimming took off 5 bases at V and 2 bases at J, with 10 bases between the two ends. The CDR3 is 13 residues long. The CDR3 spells CASSPWDTYEQYF. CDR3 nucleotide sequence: TGTGCCAGCAGTCCCTGGGACACCTACGAGCAGTACTTC.

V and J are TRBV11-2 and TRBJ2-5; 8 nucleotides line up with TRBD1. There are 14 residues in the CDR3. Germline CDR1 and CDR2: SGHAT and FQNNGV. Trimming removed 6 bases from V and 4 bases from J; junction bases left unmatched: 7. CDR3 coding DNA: TGTGCCAGCAGTAGGACAGGGAGTAGAGAGACCCAGTACTTC. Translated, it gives CASSRTGSRETQYF.

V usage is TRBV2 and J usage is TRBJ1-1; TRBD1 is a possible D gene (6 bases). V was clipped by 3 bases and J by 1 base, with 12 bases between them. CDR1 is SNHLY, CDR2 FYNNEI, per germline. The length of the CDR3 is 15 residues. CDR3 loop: CASSDWGAQNTEAFF. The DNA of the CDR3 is TGTGCCAGCAGTGATTGGGGGGCTCAGAACACTGAAGCTTTCTTT.

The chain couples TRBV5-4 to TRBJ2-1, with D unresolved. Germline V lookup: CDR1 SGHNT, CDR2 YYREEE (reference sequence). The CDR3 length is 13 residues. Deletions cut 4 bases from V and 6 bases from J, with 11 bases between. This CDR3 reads CASSPVIGNEQFF. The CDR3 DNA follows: TGTGCCAGCAGCCCCGTAATTGGCAATGAGCAGTTCTTC.

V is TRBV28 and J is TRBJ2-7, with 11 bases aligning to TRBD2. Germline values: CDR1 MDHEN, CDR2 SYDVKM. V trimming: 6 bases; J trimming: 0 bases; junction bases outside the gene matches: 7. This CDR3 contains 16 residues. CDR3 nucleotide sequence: TGTGCCAGCAGCCTCGTAGCGGGAGGGCGCTCCTACGAGCAGTACTTC. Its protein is CASSLVAGGRSYEQYF. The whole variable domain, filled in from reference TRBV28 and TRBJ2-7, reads DVKVTQSSRYLVKRTGEKVFLECVQDMDHENMFWYRQDPGLGLRLIYFSYDVKMKEKGDIPEGYSVSREKKERFSLILESASTNQTSMYLCASSLVAGGRSYEQYFGPGTRLTVT.

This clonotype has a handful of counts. In DNA form, the CDR3 reads TGTGCCAGCATGGAACGGAATCAGCCCCAGCATTTT. Its translation is CASMERNQPQHF. The chain has TRBV2 and TRBJ1-5, with D unclear. This CDR3 contains 12 residues. The germline gives CDR1 SNHLY, CDR2 FYNNEI. The V end was cut by 7 bases, the J end by 4 bases, with 8 bases between.

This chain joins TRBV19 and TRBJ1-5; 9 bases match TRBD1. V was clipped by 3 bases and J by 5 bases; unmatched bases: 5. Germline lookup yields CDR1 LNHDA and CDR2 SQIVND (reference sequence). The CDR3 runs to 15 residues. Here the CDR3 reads CASSMGDRAYQPQHF. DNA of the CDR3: TGTGCCAGTAGTATGGGGGACAGGGCTTATCAGCCCCAGCATTTT.

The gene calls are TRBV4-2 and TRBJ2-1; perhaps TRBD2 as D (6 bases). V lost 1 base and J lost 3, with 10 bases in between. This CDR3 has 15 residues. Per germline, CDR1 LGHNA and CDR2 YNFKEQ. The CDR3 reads CASSQGLGGYNEQFF. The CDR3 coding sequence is TGTGCCAGCAGCCAAGGACTGGGGGGCTACAATGAGCAGTTCTTC.

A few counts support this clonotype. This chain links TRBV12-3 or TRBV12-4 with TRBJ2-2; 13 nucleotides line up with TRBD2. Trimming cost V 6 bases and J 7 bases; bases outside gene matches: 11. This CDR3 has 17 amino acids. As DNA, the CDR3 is TGTGCCAGCAGAGAACTAGCGGGAGGGCCCTTTAACGGGGAGCTGTTTTTT. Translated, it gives CASRELAGGPFNGELFF.